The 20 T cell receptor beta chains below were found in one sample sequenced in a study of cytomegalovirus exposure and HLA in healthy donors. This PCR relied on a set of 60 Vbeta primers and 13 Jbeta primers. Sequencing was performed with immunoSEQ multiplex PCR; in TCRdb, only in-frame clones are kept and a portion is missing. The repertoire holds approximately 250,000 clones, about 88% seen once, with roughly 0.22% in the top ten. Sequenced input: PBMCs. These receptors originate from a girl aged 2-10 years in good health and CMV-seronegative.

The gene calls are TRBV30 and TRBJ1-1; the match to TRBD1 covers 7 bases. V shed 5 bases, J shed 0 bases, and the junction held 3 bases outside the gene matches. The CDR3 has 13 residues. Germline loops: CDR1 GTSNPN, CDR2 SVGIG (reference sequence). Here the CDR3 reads CAWEGQMNTEAFF. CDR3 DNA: TGTGCCTGGGAGGGACAGATGAACACTGAAGCTTTCTTT.

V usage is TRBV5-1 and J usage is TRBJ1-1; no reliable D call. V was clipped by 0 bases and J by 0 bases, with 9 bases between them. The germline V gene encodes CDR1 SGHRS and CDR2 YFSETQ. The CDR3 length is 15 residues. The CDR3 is CASSLAANMNTEAFF. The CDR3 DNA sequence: TGCGCCAGCAGCTTGGCCGCAAACATGAACACTGAAGCTTTCTTT.

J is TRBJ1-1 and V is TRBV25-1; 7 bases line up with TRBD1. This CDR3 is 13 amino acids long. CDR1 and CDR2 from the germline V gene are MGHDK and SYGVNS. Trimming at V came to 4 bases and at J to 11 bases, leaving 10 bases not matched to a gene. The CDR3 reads CASSGSQTGMAFF. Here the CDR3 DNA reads TGTGCCAGCAGTGGTTCCCAGACAGGGATGGCTTTCTTT.

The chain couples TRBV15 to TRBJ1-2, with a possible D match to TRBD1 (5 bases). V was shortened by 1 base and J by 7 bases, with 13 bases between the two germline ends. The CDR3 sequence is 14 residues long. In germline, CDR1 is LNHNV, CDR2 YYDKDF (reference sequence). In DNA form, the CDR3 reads TGTGCCACCAGCAGAGGGGGGACTCAGGGTGGCTACACCTTC. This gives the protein CATSRGGTQGGYTF.

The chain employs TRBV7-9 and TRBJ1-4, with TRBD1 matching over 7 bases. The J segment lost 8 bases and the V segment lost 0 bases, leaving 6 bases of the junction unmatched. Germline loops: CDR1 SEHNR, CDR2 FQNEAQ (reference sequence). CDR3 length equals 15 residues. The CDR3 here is CASSLARGRGEKLFF. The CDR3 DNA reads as TGTGCCAGCAGCTTAGCGAGGGGGCGAGGGGAAAAACTGTTTTTT.

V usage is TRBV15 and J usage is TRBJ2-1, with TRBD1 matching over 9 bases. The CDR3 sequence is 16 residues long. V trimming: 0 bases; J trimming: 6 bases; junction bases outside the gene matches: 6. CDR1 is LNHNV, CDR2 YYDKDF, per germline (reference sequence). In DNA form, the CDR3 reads TGTGCCACCAGCAGAGATGCGGGGACAGGGACCAATGAGCAGTTCTTC. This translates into CATSRDAGTGTNEQFF.

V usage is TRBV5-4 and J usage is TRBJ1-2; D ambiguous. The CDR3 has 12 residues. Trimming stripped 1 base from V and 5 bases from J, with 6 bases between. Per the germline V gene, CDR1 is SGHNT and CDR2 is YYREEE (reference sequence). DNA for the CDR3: TGTGCCAGCAGCTTGAAGCCTTATGGCTACACCTTC. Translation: CASSLKPYGYTF.

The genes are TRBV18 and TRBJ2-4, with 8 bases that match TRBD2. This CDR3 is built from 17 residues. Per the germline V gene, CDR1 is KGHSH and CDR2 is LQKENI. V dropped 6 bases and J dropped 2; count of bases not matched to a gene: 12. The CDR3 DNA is TGTGCCAGCTCTCTCAAGCGGGGGCTACTTACCAAAAACATTCAGTACTTC. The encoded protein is CASSLKRGLLTKNIQYF.

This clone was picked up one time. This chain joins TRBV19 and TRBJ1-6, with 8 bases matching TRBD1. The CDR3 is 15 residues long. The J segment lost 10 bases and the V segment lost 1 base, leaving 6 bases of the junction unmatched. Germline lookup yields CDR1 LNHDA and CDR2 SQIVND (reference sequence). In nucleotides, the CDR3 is TGTGCCAGTAGTATAGGGACAGGGAAGCGGTCACCCCTCCACTTT. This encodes CASSIGTGKRSPLHF. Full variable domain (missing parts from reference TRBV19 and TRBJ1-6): DGGITQSPKYLFRKEGQNVTLSCEQNLNHDAMYWYRQDPGQGLRLIYYSQIVNDFQKGDIAEGYSVSREKKESFPLTVTSAQKNPTAFYLCASSIGTGKRSPLHFGNGTRLTVT.

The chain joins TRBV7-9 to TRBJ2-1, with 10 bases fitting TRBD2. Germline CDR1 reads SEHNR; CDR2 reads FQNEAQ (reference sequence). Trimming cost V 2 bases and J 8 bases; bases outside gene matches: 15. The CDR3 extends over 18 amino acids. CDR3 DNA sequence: TGTGCCAGCAGCTTAAAGGTCCTAGCGGGAGATTTTAGCCATGAGCAGTTCTTC. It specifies CASSLKVLAGDFSHEQFF.

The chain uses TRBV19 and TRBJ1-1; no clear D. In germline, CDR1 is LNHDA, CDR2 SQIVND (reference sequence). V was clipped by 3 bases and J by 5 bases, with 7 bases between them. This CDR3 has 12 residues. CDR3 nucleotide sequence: TGTGCCAGTAGTATCGGGTGGACTGAAGCTTTCTTT. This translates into CASSIGWTEAFF.

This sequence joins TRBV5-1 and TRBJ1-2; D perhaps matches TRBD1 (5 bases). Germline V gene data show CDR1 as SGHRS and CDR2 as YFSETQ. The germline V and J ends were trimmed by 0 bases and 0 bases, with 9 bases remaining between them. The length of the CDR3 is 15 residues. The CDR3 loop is CASSLGGRPNYGYTF. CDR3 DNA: TGCGCCAGCAGCTTGGGGGGCAGACCTAACTATGGCTACACCTTC. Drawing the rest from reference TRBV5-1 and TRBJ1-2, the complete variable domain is KAGVTQTPRYLIKTRGQQVTLSCSPISGHRSVSWYQQTPGQGLQFLFEYFSETQRNKGNFPGRFSGRQFSNSRSEMNVSTLELGDSALYLCASSLGGRPNYGYTFGSGTRLTVV.

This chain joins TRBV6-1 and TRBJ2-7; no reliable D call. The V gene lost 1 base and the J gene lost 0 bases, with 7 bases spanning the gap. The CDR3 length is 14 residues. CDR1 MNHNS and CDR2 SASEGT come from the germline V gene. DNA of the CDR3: TGTGCCAGCAGTGAAGACGGCGGCTCCTACGAGCAGTACTTC. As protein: CASSEDGGSYEQYF.

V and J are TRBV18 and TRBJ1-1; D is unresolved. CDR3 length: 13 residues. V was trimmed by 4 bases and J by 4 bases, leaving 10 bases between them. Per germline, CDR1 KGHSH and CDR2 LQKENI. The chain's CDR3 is CASSRGSSTEAFF. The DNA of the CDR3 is TGTGCCAGCTCACGAGGGTCGAGCACTGAAGCTTTCTTT.

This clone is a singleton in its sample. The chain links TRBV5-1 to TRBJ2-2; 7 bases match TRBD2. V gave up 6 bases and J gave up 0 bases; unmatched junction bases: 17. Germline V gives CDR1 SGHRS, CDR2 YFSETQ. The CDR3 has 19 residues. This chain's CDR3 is CASTMGRSRLAANTGELFF. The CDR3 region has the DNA TGCGCCAGCACCATGGGAAGGAGTAGGCTAGCGGCGAACACCGGGGAGCTGTTTTTT.

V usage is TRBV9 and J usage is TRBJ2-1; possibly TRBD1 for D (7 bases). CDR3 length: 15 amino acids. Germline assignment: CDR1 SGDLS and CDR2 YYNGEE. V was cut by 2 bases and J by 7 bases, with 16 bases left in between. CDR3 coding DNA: TGTGCCAGCAGCGTCTCAGGGGGGCCTATGAATGAGCAGTTCTTC. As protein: CASSVSGGPMNEQFF.

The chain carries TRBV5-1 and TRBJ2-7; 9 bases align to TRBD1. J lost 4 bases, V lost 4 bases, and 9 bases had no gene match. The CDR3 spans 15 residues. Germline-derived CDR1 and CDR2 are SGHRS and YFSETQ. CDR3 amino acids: CASSPFGTGTYEQYF. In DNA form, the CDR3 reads TGCGCCAGCAGCCCCTTCGGGACAGGGACGTACGAGCAGTACTTC.

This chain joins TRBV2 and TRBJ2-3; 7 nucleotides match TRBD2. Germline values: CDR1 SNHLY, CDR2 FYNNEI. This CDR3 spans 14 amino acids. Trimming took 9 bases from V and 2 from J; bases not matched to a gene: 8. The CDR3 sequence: CASYSGLNTDTQYF. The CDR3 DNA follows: TGTGCCAGTTACTCGGGACTAAACACAGATACGCAGTATTTT.

This chain's CDR3 is CASSLRTGGLGGTDTQYF. The CDR3 region has the DNA TGTGCCAGCAGTTTGCGGACAGGGGGGTTAGGCGGCACAGATACGCAGTATTTT. V and J are TRBV27 and TRBJ2-3; 10 nucleotides match TRBD1. The CDR3 length is 18 residues. Germline V gene lookup returns CDR1 MNHEY and CDR2 SMNVEV (reference sequence). V dropped 3 bases and J dropped 1; count of bases not matched to a gene: 10.

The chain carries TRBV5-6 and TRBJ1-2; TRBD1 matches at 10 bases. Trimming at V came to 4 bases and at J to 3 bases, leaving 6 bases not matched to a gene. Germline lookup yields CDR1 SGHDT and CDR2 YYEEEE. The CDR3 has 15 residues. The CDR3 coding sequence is TGTGCCAGCAGCGGTTGGGGACAGGGGTACTATGGCTACACCTTC. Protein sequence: CASSGWGQGYYGYTF.